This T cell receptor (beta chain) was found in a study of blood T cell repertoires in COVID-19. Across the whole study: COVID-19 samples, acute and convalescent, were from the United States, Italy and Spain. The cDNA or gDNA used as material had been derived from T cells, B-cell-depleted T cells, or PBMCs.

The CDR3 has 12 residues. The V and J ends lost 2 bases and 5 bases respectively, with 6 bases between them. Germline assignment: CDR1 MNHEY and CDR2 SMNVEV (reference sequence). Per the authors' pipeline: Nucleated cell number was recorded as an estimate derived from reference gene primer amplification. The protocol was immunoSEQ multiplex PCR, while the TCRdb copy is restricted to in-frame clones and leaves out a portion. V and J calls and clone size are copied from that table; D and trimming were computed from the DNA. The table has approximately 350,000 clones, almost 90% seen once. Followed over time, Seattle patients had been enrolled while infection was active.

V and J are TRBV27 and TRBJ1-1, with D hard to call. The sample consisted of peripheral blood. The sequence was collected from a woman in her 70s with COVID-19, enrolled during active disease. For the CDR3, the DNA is TGTGCCAGCAGTTTACGGGGAACTGAAGCTTTCTTT. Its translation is CASSLRGTEAFF.